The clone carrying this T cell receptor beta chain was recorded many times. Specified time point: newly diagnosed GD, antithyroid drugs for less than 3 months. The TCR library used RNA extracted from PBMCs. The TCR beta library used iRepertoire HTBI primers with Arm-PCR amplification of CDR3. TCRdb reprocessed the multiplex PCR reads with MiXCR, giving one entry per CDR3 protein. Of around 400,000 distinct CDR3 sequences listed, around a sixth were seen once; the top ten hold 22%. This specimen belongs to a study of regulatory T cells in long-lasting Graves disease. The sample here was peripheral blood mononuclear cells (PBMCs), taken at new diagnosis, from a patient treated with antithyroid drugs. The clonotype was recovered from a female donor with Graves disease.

In nucleotides, the CDR3 is TGTGCCAGCAGTTCATATCCCTTACAGGGGCTTTGGGGGGAGACCCAGTACTTC. It encodes CASSSYPLQGLWGETQYF. This chain links TRBV27 with TRBJ2-5, with 7 bases matching TRBD1. The CDR3 is made up of 18 amino acids. The V segment lost 4 bases and the J segment 5 bases; nucleotides outside the gene matches: 19. CDR1 MNHEY and CDR2 SMNVEV come from the germline V gene (reference sequence).